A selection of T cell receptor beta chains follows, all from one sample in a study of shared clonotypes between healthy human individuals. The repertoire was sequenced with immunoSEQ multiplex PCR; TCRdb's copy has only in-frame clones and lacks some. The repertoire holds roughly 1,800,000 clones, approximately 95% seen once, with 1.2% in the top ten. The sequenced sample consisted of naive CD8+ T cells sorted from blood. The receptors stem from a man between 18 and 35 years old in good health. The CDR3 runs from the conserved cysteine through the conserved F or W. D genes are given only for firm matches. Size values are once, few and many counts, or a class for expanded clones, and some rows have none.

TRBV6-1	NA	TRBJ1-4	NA	TGTGCCAGCATCCGATTTTCGGGAGATAATGAAAAACTGTTTTTT	CASIRFSGDNEKLFF
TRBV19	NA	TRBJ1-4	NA	TGTGCCAGTAGTATTTCAGTGGAAAAACTGTTTTTT	CASSISVEKLFF
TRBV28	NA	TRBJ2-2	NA	TGTGCCAGCAGTCTGGCAGGGTCTGGGGAGCTGTTTTTT	CASSLAGSGELFF
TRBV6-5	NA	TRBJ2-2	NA	TGTGCCACCAGTCTTCTAAACACCGGGGAGCTGTTTTTT	CATSLLNTGELFF
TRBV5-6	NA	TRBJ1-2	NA	TGTGCCAGCAGCTTGAGAGGAAACTATGGCTACACCTTC	CASSLRGNYGYTF
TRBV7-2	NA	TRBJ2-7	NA	TGTGCCAGCAGCTTAGGGGCAGGGGGGCACGAGCAGTACTTC	CASSLGAGGHEQYF
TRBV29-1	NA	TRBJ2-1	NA	TGCAGCGTTGAGGGGACCCACCTTAGTCCCCAATTGGGGCAGTTCTTC	CSVEGTHLSPQLGQFF
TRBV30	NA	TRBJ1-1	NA	TGTGCCTGGAGTGCGCTGAACACTGAAGCTTTCTTT	CAWSALNTEAFF
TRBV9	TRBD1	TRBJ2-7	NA	TGTGCCAGCAGCGTAGCGGGGACAGGGGGAACCTACGAGCAGTACTTC	CASSVAGTGGTYEQYF
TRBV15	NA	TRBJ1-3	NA	TGTGCCACCAGCGGAAACAGGTTTGGAAACACCATATATTTT	CATSGNRFGNTIYF
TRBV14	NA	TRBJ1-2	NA	TGTGCCAGCAGCCCCGCTCAAGGCGGATCTAACTATGGCTACACCTTC	CASSPAQGGSNYGYTF
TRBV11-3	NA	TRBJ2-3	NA	TGTGCCAGCAGCTTAGTATGTCTCGGGAGCCCCCGTGCGGATACGCAGTATTTT	CASSLVCLGSPRADTQYF
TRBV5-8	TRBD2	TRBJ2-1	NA	TGTGCCAGCAGCACCCAGACTAGCGGGAGAATCTACAATGAGCAGTTCTTC	CASSTQTSGRIYNEQFF
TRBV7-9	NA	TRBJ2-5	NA	TGTGCCAGCAGCTTCCCGGAAAGTTGGTACCAAGAGACCCAGTACTTC	CASSFPESWYQETQYF
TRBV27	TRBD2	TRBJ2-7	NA	TGTGCCAGCAGTTTAAGCCGGGGACTAGACTACGAGCAGTACTTC	CASSLSRGLDYEQYF
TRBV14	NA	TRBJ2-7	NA	TGTGCCAGCAGCCAAGAGGGTTTAACAGGGTTCGAGCAGTACTTC	CASSQEGLTGFEQYF
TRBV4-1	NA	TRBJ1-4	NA	TGCGCCAGCAGCCAGGGGGGTGAAAAACTGTTTTTT	CASSQGGEKLFF
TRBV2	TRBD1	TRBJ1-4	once	TGTGCCAGCAGTGAAGCGATCGGGACAGGGGCTCAGGGGACTAATGAAAAACTGTTTTTT	CASSEAIGTGAQGTNEKLFF
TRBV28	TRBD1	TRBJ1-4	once	TGTGCCAGCAGTCAGGGACAGGGGCGATTCTCTGCAACTAATGAAAAACTGTTTTTT	CASSQGQGRFSATNEKLFF
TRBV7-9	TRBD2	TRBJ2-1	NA	TGTGCCAGCAGCTTGGCTAGCGGGAGGTACAATGAGCAGTTCTTC	CASSLASGRYNEQFF
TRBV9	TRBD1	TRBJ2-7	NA	TGTGCCAGCAGCACCACAGGGGGCTCAGATACCTACGAGCAGTACTTC	CASSTTGGSDTYEQYF
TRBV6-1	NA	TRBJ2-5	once	TGTGCCAGCAGTGAGACGGGGGCAGGGGAGACCCAGTACTTC	CASSETGAGETQYF
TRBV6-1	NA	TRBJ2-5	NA	TGTGCCAGCAGTGAGTACGGGACCCAAGAGACCCAGTACTTC	CASSEYGTQETQYF
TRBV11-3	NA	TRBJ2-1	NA	TGTGCCAGCAGCTTAGGACCGGGAGATGAGCAGTTCTTC	CASSLGPGDEQFF
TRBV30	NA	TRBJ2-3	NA	TGTGCCTGGAGTGTCCAATCAGATACGCAGTATTTT	CAWSVQSDTQYF
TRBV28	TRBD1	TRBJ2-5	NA	TGTGCCAGCAGTTTAGTAGGGACAGGGCAAGAGACCCAGTACTTC	CASSLVGTGQETQYF
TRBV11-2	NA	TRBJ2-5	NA	TGTGCCAGCAGCTTAGCCTGGGGTACGACAGAAGTAGAGACCCAGTACTTC	CASSLAWGTTEVETQYF
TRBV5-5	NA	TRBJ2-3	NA	TGTGCCAGCACTCAAGGGGATTTCACAGATACGCAGTATTTT	CASTQGDFTDTQYF
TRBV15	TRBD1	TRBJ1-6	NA	TGTGCCACCAGCCAAACAGGGGCGAATAATTCACCCCTCCACTTT	CATSQTGANNSPLHF
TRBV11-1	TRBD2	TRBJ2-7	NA	TGTGCCAGCAGCGCAGGACTAGCGGGGGGCCCTTCCTACGAGCAGTACTTC	CASSAGLAGGPSYEQYF
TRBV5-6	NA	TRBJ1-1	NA	TGTGCCAGCAGCCTGCGGCAAGGCTTCACTGAAGCTTTCTTT	CASSLRQGFTEAFF
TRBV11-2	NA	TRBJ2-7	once	TGTGCCAGCAGCTTATTGGTGAACTCCTACGAGCAGTACTTC	CASSLLVNSYEQYF
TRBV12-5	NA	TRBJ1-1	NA	TGTGCTAGTGGTTTGCAGGGAAACCCCATGAACACTGAAGCTTTCTTT	CASGLQGNPMNTEAFF
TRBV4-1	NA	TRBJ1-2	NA	TGCGCCAGCAGCCAGGACACGACCTTTGACGGTGGCTACACCTTC	CASSQDTTFDGGYTF
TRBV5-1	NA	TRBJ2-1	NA	TGCGCCAGCAGCTTGTACGGACTGGATCTCAATGAGCAGTTCTTC	CASSLYGLDLNEQFF
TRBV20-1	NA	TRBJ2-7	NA	TGCAGTGCTTGGGTAGGGAACGAGCAGTACTTC	CSAWVGNEQYF
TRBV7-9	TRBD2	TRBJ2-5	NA	TGTGCCAGCAGCTTAGCGGGCCTAGCGGGTGTTGAGCGAGAGACCCAGTACTTC	CASSLAGLAGVERETQYF
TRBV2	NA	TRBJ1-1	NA	TGTGCCAGCAGTGTCCTTACCACGGGACCTTGGGGGGACACTGAAGCTTTCTTT	CASSVLTTGPWGDTEAFF
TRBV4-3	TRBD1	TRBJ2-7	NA	TGCGCCAGCAGCCAAGACCGGCAAGGGCAGGGGGTCTCCTACGAGCAGTACTTC	CASSQDRQGQGVSYEQYF
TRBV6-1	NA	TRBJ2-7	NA	TGTGCCAGCAGTGACGTTTACGAGCAGTACTTC	CASSDVYEQYF
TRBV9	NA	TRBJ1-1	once	TGTGCCAGCAGGGACCCGGGGGGCACTGAAGCTTTCTTT	CASRDPGGTEAFF
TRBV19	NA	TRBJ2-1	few	TGTGCCAGTAGTATAGGGCCGGGAATGGGCAATGAGCAGTTCTTC	CASSIGPGMGNEQFF
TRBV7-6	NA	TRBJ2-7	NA	TGTGCCAGCAGCTCTGACTACGAGCAGTACTTC	CASSSDYEQYF
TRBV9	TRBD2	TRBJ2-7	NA	TGTGCCAGCAGCTTACAGTCGGGGCCGGCTCGGCGGGAGGGCGGGGAGCAGTACTTC	CASSLQSGPARREGGEQYF
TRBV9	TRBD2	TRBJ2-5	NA	TGTGCCAGCAGCCCCAAGACCGGGACTAGATATGGAGAGACCCAGTACTTC	CASSPKTGTRYGETQYF
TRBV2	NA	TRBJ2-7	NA	TGTGCCAGCAGGACGGACCCTGACTACGAGCAGTACTTC	CASRTDPDYEQYF